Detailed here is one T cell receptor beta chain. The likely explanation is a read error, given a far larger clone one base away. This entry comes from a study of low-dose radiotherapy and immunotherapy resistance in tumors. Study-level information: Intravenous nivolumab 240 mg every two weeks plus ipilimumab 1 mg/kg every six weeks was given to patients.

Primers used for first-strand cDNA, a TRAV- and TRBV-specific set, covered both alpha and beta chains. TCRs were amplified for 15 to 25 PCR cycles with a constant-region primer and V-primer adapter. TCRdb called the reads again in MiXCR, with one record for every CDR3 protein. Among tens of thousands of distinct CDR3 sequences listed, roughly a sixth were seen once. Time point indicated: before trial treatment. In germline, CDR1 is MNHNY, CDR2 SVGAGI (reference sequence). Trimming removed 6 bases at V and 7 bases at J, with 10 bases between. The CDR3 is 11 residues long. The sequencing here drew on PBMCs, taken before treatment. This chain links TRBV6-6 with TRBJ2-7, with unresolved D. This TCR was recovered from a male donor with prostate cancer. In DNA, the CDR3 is TGTGCCAGCAGCGCCCCCAATGAGCAGTACTTC. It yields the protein CASSAPNEQYF.